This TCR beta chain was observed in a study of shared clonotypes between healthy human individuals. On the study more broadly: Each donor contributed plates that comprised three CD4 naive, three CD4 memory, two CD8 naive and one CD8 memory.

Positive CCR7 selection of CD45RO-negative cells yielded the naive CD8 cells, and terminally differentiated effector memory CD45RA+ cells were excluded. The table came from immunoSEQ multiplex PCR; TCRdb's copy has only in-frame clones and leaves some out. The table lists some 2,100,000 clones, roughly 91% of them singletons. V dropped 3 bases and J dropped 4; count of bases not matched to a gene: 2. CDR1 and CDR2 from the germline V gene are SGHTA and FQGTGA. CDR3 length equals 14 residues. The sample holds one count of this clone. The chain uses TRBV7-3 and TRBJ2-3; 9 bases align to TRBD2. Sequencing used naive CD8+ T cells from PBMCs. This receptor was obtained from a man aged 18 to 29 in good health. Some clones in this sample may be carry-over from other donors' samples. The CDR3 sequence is CASSFSGRADTQYF. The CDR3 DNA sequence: TGTGCCAGCAGCTTTAGCGGGAGAGCAGATACGCAGTATTTT.